The 2 T cell receptor beta chains given below trace back to one sample, sequenced in a study of identical twins (dated by TCRdb to about 2016). The method was 5' RACE. For sequencing, an Illumina HiSeq 2000 was employed. Through fastp at Q25 and MiXCR, TCRdb rebuilt clones from the public reads, retaining in-frame beta chains. Rows with one shared CDR3 protein collapse into an entry with the most common genes and DNA. A total of hundreds of thousands of distinct CDR3 sequences appear in this sample, 8.5% to 9.5% of them only once. Together, the top ten hold 0.98% of the sample. Separately, the same data were catalogued under a study of yellow fever vaccine responses in identical twins.

The specimen sequenced was PBMCs. The receptors come from a woman between 18 and 30 years old in good health.

In this sample, this clonotype turned up many times. The V and J genes are TRBV10-3 and TRBJ2-3; D gene uncertain. Between the trimmed V and J ends, which lost 10 bases and 0 bases, there was a span of 5 bases. The CDR3 consists of 11 residues. Germline CDR1 ENHRY, CDR2 SYGVKD. Written as DNA, the CDR3 is TGTGCCACAAGCAGCACAGATACGCAGTATTTT. Its protein is CATSSTDTQYF.

In its sample, this clonotype was seen a few times. The chain combines TRBV3-1 with TRBJ2-4; tentatively, D is TRBD2 (6 bases). Trimming left V 4 bases short and J 6 bases short, with 13 bases between. The CDR3 is made up of 14 amino acids. The germline CDR1 and CDR2 sequences are LGHDT and YNNKEL (reference sequence). In DNA, the CDR3 is TGTGCCAGCAGCCCGGGGGTAGACGGAAACATTCAGTACTTC. Translation: CASSPGVDGNIQYF. The complete variable domain, with remaining parts taken from reference TRBV3-1 and TRBJ2-4, reads DTAVSQTPKYLVTQMGNDKSIKCEQNLGHDTMYWYKQDSKKFLKIMFSYNNKELIINETVPNRFSPKSPDKAHLNLHINSLELGDSAVYFCASSPGVDGNIQYFGAGTRLSVL.